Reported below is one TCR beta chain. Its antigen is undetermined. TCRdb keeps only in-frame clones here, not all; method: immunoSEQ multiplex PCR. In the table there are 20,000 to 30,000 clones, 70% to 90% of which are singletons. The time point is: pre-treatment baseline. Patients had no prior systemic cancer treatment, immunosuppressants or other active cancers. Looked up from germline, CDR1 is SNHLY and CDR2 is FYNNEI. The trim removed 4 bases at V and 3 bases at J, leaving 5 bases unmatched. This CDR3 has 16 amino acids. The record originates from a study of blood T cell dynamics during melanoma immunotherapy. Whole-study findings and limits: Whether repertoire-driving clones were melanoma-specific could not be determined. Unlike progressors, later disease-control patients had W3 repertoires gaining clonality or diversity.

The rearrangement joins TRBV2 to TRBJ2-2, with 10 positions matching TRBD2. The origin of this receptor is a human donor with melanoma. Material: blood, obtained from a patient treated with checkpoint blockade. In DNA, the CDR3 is TGTGCCAGCAGTGGAGCGGGAGGGCCCGACACCGGGGAGCTGTTTTTT. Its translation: CASSGAGGPDTGELFF.